This TCR beta chain comes out of a study of cytomegalovirus exposure and HLA in healthy donors. At collection, donors were nominally healthy, but unrecorded immune exposures were probable. The CDR3 has 13 amino acids. With 9 bases removed from V and 8 bases from J, the gap between germline ends came to 17 bases. Germline V gives CDR1 MNHEY, CDR2 SMNVEV (reference sequence). PCR employed 60 Vbeta and 13 Jbeta primers. Some clones are missing from TCRdb's copy, which holds only in-frame ones; the method was immunoSEQ multiplex PCR. This sample contains tens of thousands of clones. The sequencing input was PBMCs. The clonotype was recovered from a man aged 30 to 45 in good health and CMV-seropositive. The genes are TRBV27 and TRBJ2-1, with D perhaps TRBD2 (5 bases). Here the CDR3 reads CASGITSSDEQFF. The CDR3, as DNA: TGTGCCAGTGGGATTACTAGTTCGGATGAGCAGTTCTTC.